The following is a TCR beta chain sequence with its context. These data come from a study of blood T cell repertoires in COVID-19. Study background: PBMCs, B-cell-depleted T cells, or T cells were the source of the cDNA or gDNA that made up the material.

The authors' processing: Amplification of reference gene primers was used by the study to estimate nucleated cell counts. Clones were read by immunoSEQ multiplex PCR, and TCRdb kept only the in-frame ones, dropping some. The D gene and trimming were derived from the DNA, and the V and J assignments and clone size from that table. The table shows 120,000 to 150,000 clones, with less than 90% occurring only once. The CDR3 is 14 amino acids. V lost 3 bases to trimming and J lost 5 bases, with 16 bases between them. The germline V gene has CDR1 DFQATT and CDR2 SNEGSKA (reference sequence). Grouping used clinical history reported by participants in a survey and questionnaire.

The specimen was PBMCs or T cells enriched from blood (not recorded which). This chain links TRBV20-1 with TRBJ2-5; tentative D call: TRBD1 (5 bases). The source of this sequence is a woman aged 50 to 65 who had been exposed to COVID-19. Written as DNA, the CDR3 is TGCAGTGCTAGTCGAGTCAGGGTGGGGGAGACCCAGTACTTC. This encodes CSASRVRVGETQYF.